This T cell receptor (beta chain) was identified during a study of cytomegalovirus exposure and HLA in healthy donors. Concerning this clone itself: Its antigen is unknown. The junction does not match germline at one end; this may be a read error.

The study ran its PCR with 60 Vbeta and 13 Jbeta primers. Authors' analysis steps: About 10 million shared chains were among the approximately 82 million unique TCR beta chains that a later analysis counted. Profiling relied on immunoSEQ multiplex PCR, and the TCRdb table lists in-frame clones only, not all of them. V and J calls plus clone size are reproduced from that table; the DNA served to infer D and trimming. Of 80,000 to 130,000 clones listed, roughly 80% were seen once; the top ten hold 13% to 15%. Findings and caveats of the study: In vitro testing confirmed a few CMV-associated chains as specific for CMV antigens. Rare TCR sequences predominated, though certain public TCRs were found in many donors.

While unrecorded immune exposures were likely, the donors were nominally healthy when sampled. This CDR3 has 15 amino acids. CDR1 is SEHNR, CDR2 FQNEAQ, per germline (reference sequence). The genes are TRBV7-9 and TRBJ2-5, with TRBD2 identical over 8 bases. The sample consisted of PBMCs. This clonotype originated in a male donor in good health and CMV-seropositive. The CDR3 is CASSLERGIQESQYF. In nucleotides, the CDR3 is TGTGCCAGCAGCTTAGAGCGGGGGATCCAAGAGAGCCAGTACTTC. Variable domain in full (rest from reference TRBV7-9 and TRBJ2-5): DTGVSQNPRHKITKRGQNVTFRCDPISEHNRLYWYRQTLGQGPEFLTYFQNEAQLEKSRLLSDRFSAERPKGSFSTLEIQRTEQGDSAMYLCASSLERGIQESQYFGPGTRLLVL.